Shown below are 30 T cell receptor beta chains from a single sample sequenced in a study of technical replicates of blood from several donors. Sequenced by immunoSEQ multiplex PCR; TCRdb stores in-frame clones only, minus some. The sample consists of around 62,000 clones, roughly 98% of them appearing once. Material: T cells isolated from PBMCs. These receptors originate from a human donor in good health.

Here the CDR3 reads CASSLARIGLADYEQYF. The CDR3 DNA reads as TGTGCCAGCAGCTTAGCGCGGATTGGGCTAGCGGACTACGAGCAGTACTTC. This chain uses TRBV7-9 with TRBJ2-7, with 7 bases aligning to TRBD2. CDR3 length equals 17 residues. The ends lost 0 bases at V and 3 bases at J; junction bases unmatched: 11. The germline CDR1 and CDR2 sequences are SEHNR and FQNEAQ (reference sequence).

This rearrangement joins TRBV7-6 to TRBJ1-1; 7 bases are a match to TRBD1. CDR1 and CDR2 from the germline V gene are SGHVS and FNYEAQ. The CDR3 has 13 amino acids. V lost 5 bases and J lost 11; bases outside the gene matches: 11. The CDR3 DNA sequence: TGTGCCAGCAGCCCACCCGACTCACAGGGGGCTTTCTTT. Translated: CASSPPDSQGAFF.

J is TRBJ2-3 and V is TRBV6-5; 8 positions agree with TRBD1. V shed 4 bases, J shed 4 bases, and the junction held 4 bases outside the gene matches. The CDR3 spans 14 residues. Germline lookup yields CDR1 MNHEY and CDR2 SVGAGI. The CDR3 coding sequence is TGTGCCAGCAGTTTCGACAGGGGATCAGATACGCAGTATTTT. It yields the protein CASSFDRGSDTQYF.

The rearrangement links TRBV5-1 to TRBJ2-3; D is unclear. The germline V gene has CDR1 SGHRS and CDR2 YFSETQ. The V end was cut by 7 bases, the J end by 3 bases, with 18 bases between. The CDR3 is made up of 15 amino acids. CDR3 sequence (DNA): TGCGCCAGCGGGCAGAATTGGGCAGAAACAGATACGCAGTATTTT. Its protein is CASGQNWAETDTQYF.

This clone was seen a few times. The chain joins TRBV11-3 to TRBJ2-7; 9 bases line up with TRBD1. CDR3 size: 14 residues. The germline CDR1 and CDR2 sequences are SGHNT and YENEEA. V was pared by 3 bases and J by 6 bases, with 6 bases of the junction left unmatched. The CDR3 protein is CASSFGTGSIEQYF. The CDR3 region has the DNA TGTGCCAGCAGCTTTGGGACAGGGTCCATCGAGCAGTACTTC.

This clone was observed a single time. The chain couples TRBV28 to TRBJ2-3, with 7 bases lining up with TRBD1. The length of the CDR3 is 14 residues. Germline values: CDR1 MDHEN, CDR2 SYDVKM. The junction had 3 bases not matched to a gene; V was cut back by 4 bases and J by 2 bases. CDR3 in amino acids: CASSSGGPTDTQYF. In nucleotides, the CDR3 is TGTGCCAGCAGTTCAGGGGGTCCCACAGATACGCAGTATTTT.

This clone has a single count. The chain is built from TRBV5-1 and TRBJ1-6, with D maybe TRBD1 (6 bases). CDR3 length: 15 residues. V lost 0 bases, J lost 8 bases, and 12 bases lay in between. Germline V gives CDR1 SGHRS, CDR2 YFSETQ. CDR3 nucleotides: TGCGCCAGCAGCTTGGATCGGGGGGCGTATTCACCCCTCCACTTT. The encoded protein is CASSLDRGAYSPLHF.

This clone was observed a few times. Sequence at one end of the junction differs from germline and may be a read error. V gene TRBV5-8 combines with J gene TRBJ1-2; TRBD1 is a possible D gene (5 bases). Germline loops: CDR1 SGHTS, CDR2 YDEGEE. The CDR3 runs to 10 residues. In DNA, the CDR3 is TGTGCCAGCAGCATAGCAGGGTTTCCCTTC. This sequence encodes CASSIAGFPF. The complete variable domain, with remaining parts taken from reference TRBV5-8 and TRBJ1-2, reads EAGVTQSPTHLIKTRGQQATLRCSPISGHTSVYWYQQALGLGLQFLLWYDEGEERNRGNFPPRFSGRQFPNYSSELNVNALELEDSALYLCASSIAGFPFGSGTRLTVV.

This chain connects TRBV7-9 to TRBJ1-1, with 7 bases that match TRBD1. This CDR3 has 15 residues. V shed 4 bases and J 0 bases; nucleotides not matched to a gene: 5. Germline V gene sequence: CDR1 SEHNR, CDR2 FQNEAQ (reference sequence). The CDR3 DNA follows: TGTGCCAGCAGCTCATCGACAGGGATGAACACTGAAGCTTTCTTT. This translates into CASSSSTGMNTEAFF.

This chain connects TRBV6-5 to TRBJ2-7; the D gene is possibly TRBD1 (5 bases). V was pared by 5 bases and J by 4 bases, with 12 bases between. In germline, CDR1 is MNHEY, CDR2 SVGAGI. This CDR3 spans 13 amino acids. DNA of the CDR3: TGTGCCAGCAGTAATGGAAGGGGTTACGAGCAGTACTTC. Translated: CASSNGRGYEQYF.

The chain is built from TRBV6-1 and TRBJ1-2; D remains ambiguous. Trimming cost V 2 bases and J 3 bases, with 10 bases left between them. Germline-derived CDR1 and CDR2 are MNHNS and SASEGT. CDR3 size: 14 residues. The CDR3 DNA is TGTGCCAGCAGTGAACGTAGGGAGGACTATGGCTACACCTTC. It encodes CASSERREDYGYTF.

CDR3 nucleotides: TGCGCCAGCAGCTTGGAACAGGGAAGAGATACGCAGTATTTT. It translates to CASSLEQGRDTQYF. The J gene is TRBJ2-3, the V gene TRBV5-1; TRBD1 is a possible D gene (6 bases). The CDR3 covers 14 residues. The germline V gene has CDR1 SGHRS and CDR2 YFSETQ. Trimming removed 0 bases from V and 5 bases from J, with 10 bases in between.

The genes are TRBV2 and TRBJ1-1; D is uncertain. The CDR3 extends over 13 amino acids. Germline CDR1 SNHLY, CDR2 FYNNEI. Trimming removed 4 bases at V and 0 bases at J, with 6 bases between. DNA for the CDR3: TGTGCCAGCAGTGGAGAGTTGAACACTGAAGCTTTCTTT. The encoded protein is CASSGELNTEAFF.

The chain uses TRBV6-6 and TRBJ2-2; TRBD2 might be the D (5 bases). Germline V gives CDR1 MNHNY, CDR2 SVGAGI (reference sequence). The CDR3 sequence is 13 residues long. V was shortened by 6 bases and J by 6 bases, with 11 bases between the two germline ends. DNA for the CDR3: TGTGCCAGCAGCCCCACGGAGGCCGGGGAGCTGTTTTTT. It specifies CASSPTEAGELFF.

The chain joins TRBV2 to TRBJ1-3; no reliable D call. This CDR3 has 16 residues. The germline V and J ends were trimmed by 6 bases and 4 bases, with 19 bases remaining between them. CDR1 is SNHLY and CDR2 is FYNNEI in the germline V gene. The DNA of the CDR3 is TGTGCCAGCAGCGCAGCGCCGTGGGAGAAAGGAAACACCATATATTTT. Protein product: CASSAAPWEKGNTIYF.

The gene calls are TRBV7-3 and TRBJ2-5; D is possibly TRBD1 (5 bases). Germline V gene sequence: CDR1 SGHTA, CDR2 FQGTGA. The CDR3 is made up of 16 amino acids. Trimming cost V 2 bases and J 5 bases, with 18 bases left between them. The CDR3 DNA follows: TGTGCCAGCAGCTTAGGGTCGGCAGGGTTGGGGGAGACCCAGTACTTC. This codes for CASSLGSAGLGETQYF.

The chain combines TRBV7-9 with TRBJ2-2; 9 nucleotides match TRBD1. V lost 7 bases and J lost 0; bases outside the gene matches: 6. The CDR3 loop spans 16 amino acids. Looked up from germline, CDR1 is SEHNR and CDR2 is FQNEAQ (reference sequence). The CDR3 DNA follows: TGTGCCAGCAACCAACAGGGGGCCCCGAACACCGGGGAGCTGTTTTTT. Translating it yields CASNQQGAPNTGELFF.

The chain combines TRBV27 with TRBJ1-5; D possibly corresponds to TRBD1 (6 bases). The CDR3 extends over 16 amino acids. Trimming took off 3 bases at V and 3 bases at J, with 15 bases between the two ends. Germline V gives CDR1 MNHEY, CDR2 SMNVEV (reference sequence). CDR3 region: CASSLDGQKHNQPQHF. CDR3 sequence (DNA): TGTGCCAGCAGTTTGGACGGACAGAAGCACAATCAGCCCCAGCATTTT.

Note on this clone: A junction end diverges from the germline sequence, so it may reflect a read error. The chain couples TRBV18 to TRBJ1-2; 7 bases align to TRBD1. The CDR3 loop spans 18 amino acids. Germline CDR1 is KGHSH and CDR2 is LQKENI. The CDR3 DNA follows: TGTGCCACCGGGACGAGGGGGCGCGACTCAATGGTAAACTATGGCTACATCTTC. Encoded protein: CATGTRGRDSMVNYGYIF.

This clone was seen once. The chain couples TRBV9 to TRBJ2-1, with 11 bases lining up with TRBD2. V was pared by 4 bases and J by 8 bases, with 20 bases of the junction left unmatched. This CDR3 region has 19 residues. The germline CDR1 and CDR2 sequences are SGDLS and YYNGEE. The CDR3 here is CASSPMTPTSGERGDEQFF. CDR3 nucleotides: TGTGCCAGCAGCCCCATGACCCCGACTAGCGGGGAGAGAGGGGATGAGCAGTTCTTC.

The rearrangement uses TRBV5-4 and TRBJ2-7, with D possibly being TRBD1 (5 bases). The CDR3 is 13 amino acids. V was clipped by 2 bases and J by 7 bases, with 13 bases between them. From germline, CDR1 is SGHNT and CDR2 YYREEE (reference sequence). The CDR3 protein is CASSLPRAREQYF. CDR3 coding DNA: TGTGCCAGCAGCTTACCCAGGGCCCGGGAGCAGTACTTC.

The chain couples TRBV5-1 to TRBJ2-2, with TRBD2 matching 9 bases. Germline-derived CDR1 and CDR2 are SGHRS and YFSETQ. Trimming at V came to 4 bases and at J to 5 bases, leaving 9 bases not matched to a gene. This CDR3 contains 16 residues. The CDR3 loop is CASSDGTSQFTGELFF. DNA of the CDR3: TGCGCCAGCAGCGATGGGACTAGCCAATTTACCGGGGAGCTGTTTTTT. The full variable domain, rest sourced from reference TRBV5-1 and TRBJ2-2, is KAGVTQTPRYLIKTRGQQVTLSCSPISGHRSVSWYQQTPGQGLQFLFEYFSETQRNKGNFPGRFSGRQFSNSRSEMNVSTLELGDSALYLCASSDGTSQFTGELFFGEGSRLTVL.

V and J are TRBV2 and TRBJ2-3; D is possibly TRBD1 (7 bases). This CDR3 has 14 amino acids. The V end lost 10 bases, the J end lost 1 base, and 15 bases lay between the germline ends. Germline lookup yields CDR1 SNHLY and CDR2 FYNNEI. CDR3 DNA: TGTGCCATCCACAGGGGAGGTCGCACAGATACGCAGTATTTT. This encodes CAIHRGGRTDTQYF.

The gene calls are TRBV5-1 and TRBJ2-2, with 9 bases identical to TRBD1. The CDR3 runs to 17 residues. Germline assignment: CDR1 SGHRS and CDR2 YFSETQ. The V segment lost 5 bases and the J segment 1 base; nucleotides outside the gene matches: 9. In DNA form, the CDR3 reads TGCGCCAGCAGGACAGGGGGGATAATAAGGAACACCGGGGAGCTGTTTTTT. Translation: CASRTGGIIRNTGELFF.

The chain employs TRBV7-2 and TRBJ1-2; 8 bases map to TRBD1. V shed 0 bases and J 8 bases; nucleotides not matched to a gene: 5. CDR1 and CDR2 (germline): SGHTA, FQGNSA. The CDR3 spans 14 residues. For the CDR3, the DNA is TGTGCCAGCAGCTTAGCGGGCAGGGGGCTCGGCTACACCTTC. Translation: CASSLAGRGLGYTF.

This clone was detected only a few times. The V and J genes are TRBV2 and TRBJ1-5; no firm D call. The CDR3 length is 13 residues. V lost 7 bases and J 0 bases, leaving 7 bases between the germline ends. Germline V gives CDR1 SNHLY, CDR2 FYNNEI. CDR3 sequence (DNA): TGTGCCAGCACCGTAAATAGCAATCAGCCCCAGCATTTT. This encodes CASTVNSNQPQHF.

V usage is TRBV10-3 and J usage is TRBJ2-2; D unresolved. In germline, CDR1 is ENHRY, CDR2 SYGVKD. CDR3 length: 13 amino acids. V lost 10 bases and J lost 5, with 14 bases in between. CDR3 residues: CATTPQVTGELFF. In DNA form, the CDR3 reads TGTGCCACCACCCCCCAGGTGACCGGGGAGCTGTTTTTT.

The chain links TRBV19 to TRBJ1-1, with D perhaps TRBD1 (6 bases). Trimming cost V 5 bases and J 6 bases, with 13 bases left between them. CDR3 length: 13 amino acids. Germline values: CDR1 LNHDA, CDR2 SQIVND (reference sequence). CDR3 sequence: CASSPQGTSEAFF. DNA for the CDR3: TGTGCCAGTAGTCCACAGGGAACCTCTGAAGCTTTCTTT.

This clone was seen just once. The V call is TRBV5-8, the J call TRBJ1-4; 12 bases are shared with TRBD1. The CDR3 runs 16 residues. Looked up from germline, CDR1 is SGHTS and CDR2 is YDEGEE. The ends lost 3 bases at V and 3 bases at J; junction bases unmatched: 3. CDR3: CASSSGQGAPNEKLFF. CDR3 DNA: TGTGCCAGCAGCTCGGGACAGGGGGCGCCTAATGAAAAACTGTTTTTT.

This clone was seen just once. The chain carries TRBV29-1 and TRBJ2-6; possible D gene TRBD2, 6 bases. The germline gives CDR1 SQVTM, CDR2 ANQGSEA. V lost 1 base and J lost 0, with 13 bases in between. The CDR3 is 17 amino acids. CDR3 nucleotides: TGCAGCGTTGAAGTTCGGGGGTCGGACTCTGGGGCCAACGTCCTGACTTTC. As protein: CSVEVRGSDSGANVLTF.